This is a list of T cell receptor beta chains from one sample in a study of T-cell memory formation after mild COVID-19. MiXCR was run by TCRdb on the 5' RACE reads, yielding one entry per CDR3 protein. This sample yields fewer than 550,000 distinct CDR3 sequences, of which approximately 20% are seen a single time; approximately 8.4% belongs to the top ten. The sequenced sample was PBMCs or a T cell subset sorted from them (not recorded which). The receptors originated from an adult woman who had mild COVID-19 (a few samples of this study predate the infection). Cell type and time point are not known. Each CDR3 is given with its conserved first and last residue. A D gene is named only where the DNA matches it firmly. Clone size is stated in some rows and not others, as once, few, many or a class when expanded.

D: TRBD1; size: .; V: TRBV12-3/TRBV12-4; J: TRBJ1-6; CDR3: CASSPRDRGLSPLHF; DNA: TGTGCCAGCAGCCCAAGGGACAGGGGGCTTTCACCCCTCCACTTT
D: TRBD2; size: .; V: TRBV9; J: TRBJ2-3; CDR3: CASSVGIGGGTDTQYF; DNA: TGTGCCAGCAGCGTAGGTATCGGCGGGGGGACAGATACGCAGTATTTT
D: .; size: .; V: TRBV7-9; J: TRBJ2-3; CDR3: CASSLVKGNTDTQYF; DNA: TGTGCCAGCAGCTTAGTGAAAGGCAACACAGATACGCAGTATTTT
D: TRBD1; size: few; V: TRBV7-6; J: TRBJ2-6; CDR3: CAIGTGAGGANVLTF; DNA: TGTGCCATCGGGACAGGGGCAGGCGGGGCCAACGTCCTGACTTTC
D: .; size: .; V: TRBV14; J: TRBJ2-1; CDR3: CASSPKYGRRNNEQFF; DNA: TGTGCCAGCAGCCCGAAGTACGGGCGACGGAACAATGAGCAGTTCTTC
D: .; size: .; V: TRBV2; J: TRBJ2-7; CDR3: CASRHNRDFESYF; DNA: TGTGCCAGCAGGCACAATAGGGACTTCGAGTCGTACTTC
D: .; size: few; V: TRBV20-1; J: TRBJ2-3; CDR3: CSAINRAQGSTDTQYF; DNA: TGCAGTGCTATCAATCGAGCCCAGGGAAGCACAGATACGCAGTATTTT
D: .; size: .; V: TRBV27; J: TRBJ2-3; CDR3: CASSPSLAVPEDTQYF; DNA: TGTGCCAGCAGCCCATCGCTGGCAGTCCCGGAGGATACGCAGTATTTT
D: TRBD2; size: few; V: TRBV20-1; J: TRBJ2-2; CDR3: CSARSGGTGELFF; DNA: TGCAGTGCTAGGAGCGGGGGTACCGGGGAGCTGTTTTTT
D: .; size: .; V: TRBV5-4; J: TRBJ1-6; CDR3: CASSWGSGSSYNSPLHF; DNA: TGTGCCAGCAGCTGGGGGTCAGGGAGCTCCTATAATTCACCCCTCCACTTT